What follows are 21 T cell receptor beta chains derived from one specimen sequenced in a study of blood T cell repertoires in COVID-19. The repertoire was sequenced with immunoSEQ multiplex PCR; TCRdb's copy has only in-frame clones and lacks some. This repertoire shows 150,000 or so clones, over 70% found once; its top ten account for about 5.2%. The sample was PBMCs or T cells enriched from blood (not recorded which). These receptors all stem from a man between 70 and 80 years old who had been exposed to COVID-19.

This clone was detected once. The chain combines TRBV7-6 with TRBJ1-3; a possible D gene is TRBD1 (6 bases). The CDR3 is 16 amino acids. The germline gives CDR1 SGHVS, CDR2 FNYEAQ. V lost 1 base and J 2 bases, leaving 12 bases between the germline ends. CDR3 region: CASSLGTGRAGNTIYF. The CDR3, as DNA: TGTGCCAGCAGCTTAGGAACAGGGAGGGCTGGAAACACCATATATTTT.

CDR3 DNA: TGCGCCAGCAGCTCGACAGGGCCCTCTTTGCAGTACTTC. Translated, it gives CASSSTGPSLQYF. The rearrangement links TRBV5-1 to TRBJ2-7, with 7 bases that match TRBD1. With V trimmed by 3 bases and J by 9 bases, 9 bases remained unmatched. CDR3 length: 13 residues. The germline CDR1 and CDR2 sequences are SGHRS and YFSETQ.

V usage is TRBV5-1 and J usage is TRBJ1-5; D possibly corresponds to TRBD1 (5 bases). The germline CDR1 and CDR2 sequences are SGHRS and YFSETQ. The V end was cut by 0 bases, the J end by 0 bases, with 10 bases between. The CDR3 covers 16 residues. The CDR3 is CASSLGDSVSNQPQHF. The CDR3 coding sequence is TGCGCCAGCAGCTTGGGCGACAGTGTTAGCAATCAGCCCCAGCATTTT.

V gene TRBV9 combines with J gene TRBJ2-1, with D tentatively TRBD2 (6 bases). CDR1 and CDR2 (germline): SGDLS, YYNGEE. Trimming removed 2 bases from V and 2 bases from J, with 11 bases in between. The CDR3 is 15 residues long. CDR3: CASSVTGSPYNEQFF. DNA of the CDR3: TGTGCCAGCAGCGTCACCGGGAGCCCCTACAATGAGCAGTTCTTC.

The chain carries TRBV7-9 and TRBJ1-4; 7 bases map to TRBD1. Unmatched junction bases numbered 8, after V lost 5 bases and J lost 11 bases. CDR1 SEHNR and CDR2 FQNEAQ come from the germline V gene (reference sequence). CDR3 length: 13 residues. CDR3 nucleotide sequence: TGTGCCAGCAGCCAGGAGGGGGCCCGTAAACTGTTTTTT. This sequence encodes CASSQEGARKLFF.

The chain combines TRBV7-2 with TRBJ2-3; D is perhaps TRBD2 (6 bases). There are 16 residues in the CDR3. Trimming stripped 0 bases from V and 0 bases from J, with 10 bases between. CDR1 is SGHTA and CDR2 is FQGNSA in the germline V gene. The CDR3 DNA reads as TGTGCCAGCAGCTTAGCGGGGGGTGGTAGCACAGATACGCAGTATTTT. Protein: CASSLAGGGSTDTQYF.

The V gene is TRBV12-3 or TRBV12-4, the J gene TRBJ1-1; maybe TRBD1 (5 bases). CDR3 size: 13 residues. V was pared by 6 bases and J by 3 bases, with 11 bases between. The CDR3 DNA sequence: TGTGCCAGCAGATCCCGGGGGGACACTGAAGCTTTCTTT. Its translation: CASRSRGDTEAFF.

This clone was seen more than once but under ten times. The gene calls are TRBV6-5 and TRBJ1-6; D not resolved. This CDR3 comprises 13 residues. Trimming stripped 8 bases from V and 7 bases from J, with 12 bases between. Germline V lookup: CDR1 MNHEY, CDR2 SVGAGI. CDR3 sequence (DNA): TGTGCCAGCTACGCACATCAGAATTCACCCCTCCACTTT. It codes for CASYAHQNSPLHF.

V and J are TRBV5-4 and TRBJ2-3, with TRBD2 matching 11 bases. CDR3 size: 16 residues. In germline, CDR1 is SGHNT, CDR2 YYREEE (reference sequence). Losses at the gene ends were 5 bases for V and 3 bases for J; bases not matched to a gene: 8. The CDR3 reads CASSSKGLAVTDTQYF. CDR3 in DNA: TGTGCCAGCAGTTCCAAGGGACTAGCGGTGACAGATACGCAGTATTTT.

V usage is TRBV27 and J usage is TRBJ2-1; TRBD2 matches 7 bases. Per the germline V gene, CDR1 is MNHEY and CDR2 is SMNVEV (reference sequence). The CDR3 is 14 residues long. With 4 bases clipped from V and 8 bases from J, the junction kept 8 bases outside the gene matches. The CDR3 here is CASSSRGVRDEQFF. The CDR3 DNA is TGTGCCAGCAGTTCCCGGGGGGTTCGGGATGAGCAGTTCTTC.

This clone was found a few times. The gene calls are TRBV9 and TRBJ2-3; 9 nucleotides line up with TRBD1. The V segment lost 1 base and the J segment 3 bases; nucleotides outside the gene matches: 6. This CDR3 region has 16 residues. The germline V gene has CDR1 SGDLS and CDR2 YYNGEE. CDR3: CASSVRGTGQTDTQYF. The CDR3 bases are TGTGCCAGCAGCGTAAGAGGGACAGGGCAAACAGATACGCAGTATTTT.

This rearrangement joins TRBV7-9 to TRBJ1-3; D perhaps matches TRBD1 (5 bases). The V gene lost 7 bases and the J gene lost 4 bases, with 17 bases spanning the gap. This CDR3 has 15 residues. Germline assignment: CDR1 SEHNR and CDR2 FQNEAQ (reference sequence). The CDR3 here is CASTQGGNPGNTIYF. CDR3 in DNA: TGTGCCAGCACCCAGGGAGGGAATCCCGGAAACACCATATATTTT.

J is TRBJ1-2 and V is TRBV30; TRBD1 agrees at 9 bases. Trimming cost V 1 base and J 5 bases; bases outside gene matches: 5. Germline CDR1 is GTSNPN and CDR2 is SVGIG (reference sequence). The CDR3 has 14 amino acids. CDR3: CAWSGTGVWYGYTF. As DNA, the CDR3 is TGTGCCTGGAGTGGGACAGGGGTATGGTATGGCTACACCTTC. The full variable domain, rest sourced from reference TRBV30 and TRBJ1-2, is SQTIHQWPATLVQPVGSPLSLECTVEGTSNPNLYWYRQAAGRGLQLLFYSVGIGQISSEVPQNLSASRPQDRQFILSSKKLLLSDSGFYLCAWSGTGVWYGYTFGSGTRLTVV.

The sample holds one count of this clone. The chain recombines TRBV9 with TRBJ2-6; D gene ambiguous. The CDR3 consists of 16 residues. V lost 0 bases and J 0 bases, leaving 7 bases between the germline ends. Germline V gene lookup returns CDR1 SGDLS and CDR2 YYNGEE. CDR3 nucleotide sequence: TGTGCCAGCAGCGTAGATCTCCTCTCTGGGGCCAACGTCCTGACTTTC. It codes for CASSVDLLSGANVLTF. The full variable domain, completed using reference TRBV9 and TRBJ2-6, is DSGVTQTPKHLITATGQRVTLRCSPRSGDLSVYWYQQSLDQGLQFLIQYYNGEERAKGNILERFSAQQFPDLHSELNLSSLELGDSALYFCASSVDLLSGANVLTFGAGSRLTVL.

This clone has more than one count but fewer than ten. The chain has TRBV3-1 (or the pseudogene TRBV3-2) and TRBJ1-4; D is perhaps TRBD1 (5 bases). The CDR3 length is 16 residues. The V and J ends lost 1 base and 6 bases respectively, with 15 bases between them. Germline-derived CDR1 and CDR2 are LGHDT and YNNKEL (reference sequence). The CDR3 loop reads CASSQAPGSIDEKLFF. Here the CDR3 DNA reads TGTGCCAGCAGCCAAGCCCCAGGGTCCATTGATGAAAAACTGTTTTTT.

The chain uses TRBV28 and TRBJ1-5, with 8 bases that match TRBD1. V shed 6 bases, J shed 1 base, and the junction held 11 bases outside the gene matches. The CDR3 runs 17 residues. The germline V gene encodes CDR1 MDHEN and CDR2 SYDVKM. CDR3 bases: TGTGCCAGCAGGGGGGTCCAGGGGGCGCCCAGCAATCAGCCCCAGCATTTT. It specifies CASRGVQGAPSNQPQHF.

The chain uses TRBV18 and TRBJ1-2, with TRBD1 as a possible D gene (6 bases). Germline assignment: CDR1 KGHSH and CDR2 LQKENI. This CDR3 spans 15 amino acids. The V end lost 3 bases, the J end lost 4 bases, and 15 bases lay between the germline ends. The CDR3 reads CASSPIDRPLYGYTF. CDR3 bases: TGTGCCAGCTCACCGATTGACAGGCCCCTCTATGGCTACACCTTC.

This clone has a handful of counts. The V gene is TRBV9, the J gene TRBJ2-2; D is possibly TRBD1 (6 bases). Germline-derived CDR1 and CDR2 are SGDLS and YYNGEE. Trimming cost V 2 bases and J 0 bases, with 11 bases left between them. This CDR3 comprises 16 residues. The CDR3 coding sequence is TGTGCCAGCAGCGTGTCCGGGACAACGAACACCGGGGAGCTGTTTTTT. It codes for CASSVSGTTNTGELFF.

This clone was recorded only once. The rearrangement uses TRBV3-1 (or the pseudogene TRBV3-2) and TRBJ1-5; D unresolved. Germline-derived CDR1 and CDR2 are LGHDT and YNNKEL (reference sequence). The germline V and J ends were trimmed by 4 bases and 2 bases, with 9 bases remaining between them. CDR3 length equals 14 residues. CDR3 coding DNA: TGTGCCAGCAGCCCCGACAACGGCAATCAGCCCCAGCATTTT. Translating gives CASSPDNGNQPQHF.

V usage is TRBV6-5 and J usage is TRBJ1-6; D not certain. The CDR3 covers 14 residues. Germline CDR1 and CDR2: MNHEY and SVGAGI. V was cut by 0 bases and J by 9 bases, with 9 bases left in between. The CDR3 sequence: CASSYSRLSSPLHF. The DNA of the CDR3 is TGTGCCAGCAGTTACTCGCGACTCAGTTCACCCCTCCACTTT.

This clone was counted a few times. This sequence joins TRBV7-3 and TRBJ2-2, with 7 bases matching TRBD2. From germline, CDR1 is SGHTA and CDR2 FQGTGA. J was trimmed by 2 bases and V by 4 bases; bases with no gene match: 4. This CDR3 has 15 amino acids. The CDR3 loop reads CASSSTSVNTGELFF. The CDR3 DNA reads TGTGCCAGCAGCTCTACTAGCGTAAACACCGGGGAGCTGTTTTTT.